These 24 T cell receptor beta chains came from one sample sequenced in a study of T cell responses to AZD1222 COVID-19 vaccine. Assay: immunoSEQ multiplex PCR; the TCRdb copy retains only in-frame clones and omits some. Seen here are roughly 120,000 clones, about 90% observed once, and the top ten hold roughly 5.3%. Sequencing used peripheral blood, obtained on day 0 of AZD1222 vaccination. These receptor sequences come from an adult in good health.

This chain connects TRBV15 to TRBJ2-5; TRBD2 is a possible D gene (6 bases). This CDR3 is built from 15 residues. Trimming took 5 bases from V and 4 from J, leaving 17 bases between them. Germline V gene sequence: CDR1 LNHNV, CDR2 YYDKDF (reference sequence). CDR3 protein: CATSPIPGVAETQYF. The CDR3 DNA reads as TGTGCCACCAGCCCGATCCCGGGAGTCGCAGAGACCCAGTACTTC. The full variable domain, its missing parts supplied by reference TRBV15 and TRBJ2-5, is DAMVIQNPRYQVTQFGKPVTLSCSQTLNHNVMYWYQQKSSQAPKLLFHYYDKDFNNEADTPDNFQSRRPNTSFCFLDIRSPGLGDTAMYLCATSPIPGVAETQYFGPGTRLLVL.

For the CDR3, the DNA is TGCGCCAGCAGCCAAGTCCTGGCGGGGGGGAGTGAGCAGTACTTC. Its translation is CASSQVLAGGSEQYF. V and J are TRBV4-3 and TRBJ2-7; TRBD2 matches 9 bases. Losses at the gene ends were 1 base for V and 7 bases for J; bases not matched to a gene: 8. This CDR3 comprises 15 residues. Germline CDR1 LGHNA, CDR2 YSLEER.

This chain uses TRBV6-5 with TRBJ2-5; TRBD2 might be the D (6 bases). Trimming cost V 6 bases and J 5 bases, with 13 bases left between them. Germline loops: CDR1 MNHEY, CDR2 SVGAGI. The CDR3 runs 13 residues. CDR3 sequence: CASSRGRGETQYF. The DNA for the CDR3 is TGTGCCAGCAGCCGCGGACGGGGGGAGACCCAGTACTTC.

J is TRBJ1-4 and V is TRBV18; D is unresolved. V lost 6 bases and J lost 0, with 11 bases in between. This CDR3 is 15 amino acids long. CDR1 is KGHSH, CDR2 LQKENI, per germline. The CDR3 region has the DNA TGTGCCAGCTCCCTAGCGAGAGCAACTAATGAAAAACTGTTTTTT. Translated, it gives CASSLARATNEKLFF.

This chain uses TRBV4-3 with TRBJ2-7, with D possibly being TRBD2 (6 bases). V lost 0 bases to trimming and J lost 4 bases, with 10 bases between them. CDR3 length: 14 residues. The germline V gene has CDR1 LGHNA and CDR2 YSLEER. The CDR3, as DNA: TGCGCCAGCAGCCAAGATAAGGGGACTTACGAGCAGTACTTC. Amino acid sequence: CASSQDKGTYEQYF.

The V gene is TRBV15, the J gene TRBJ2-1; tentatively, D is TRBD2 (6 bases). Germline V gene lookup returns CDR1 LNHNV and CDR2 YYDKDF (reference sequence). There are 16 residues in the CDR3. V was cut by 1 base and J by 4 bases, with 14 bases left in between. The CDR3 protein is CATSRASSAHYNEQFF. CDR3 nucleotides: TGTGCCACCAGCAGAGCCTCTAGCGCCCATTACAATGAGCAGTTCTTC.

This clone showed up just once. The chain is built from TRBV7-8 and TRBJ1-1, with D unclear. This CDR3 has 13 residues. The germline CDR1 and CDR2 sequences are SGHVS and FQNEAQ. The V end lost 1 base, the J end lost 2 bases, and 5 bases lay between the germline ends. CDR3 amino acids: CASSLVGNTEAFF. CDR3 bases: TGTGCCAGCAGCTTAGTCGGAAACACTGAAGCTTTCTTT. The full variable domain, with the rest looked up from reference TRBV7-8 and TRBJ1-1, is GAGVSQSPRYKVAKRGQDVALRCDPISGHVSLFWYQQALGQGPEFLTYFQNEAQLDKSGLPSDRFFAERPEGSVSTLKIQRTQQEDSAVYLCASSLVGNTEAFFGQGTRLTVV.

The chain's CDR3 is CASSLDAGTGGYEQYF. CDR3 nucleotides: TGTGCCAGCAGCTTAGACGCCGGGACAGGGGGCTACGAGCAGTACTTC. The rearrangement joins TRBV7-2 to TRBJ2-7, with TRBD1 matching over 11 bases. CDR3 length: 16 amino acids. With V trimmed by 1 base and J by 3 bases, 5 bases remained unmatched. In germline, CDR1 is SGHTA, CDR2 FQGNSA.

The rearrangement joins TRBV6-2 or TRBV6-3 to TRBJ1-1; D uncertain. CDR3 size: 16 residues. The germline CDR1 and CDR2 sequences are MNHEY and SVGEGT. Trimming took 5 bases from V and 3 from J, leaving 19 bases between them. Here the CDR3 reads CASSKILTRSDTEAFF. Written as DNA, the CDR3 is TGTGCCAGCAGTAAAATTCTAACGCGGAGTGACACTGAAGCTTTCTTT.

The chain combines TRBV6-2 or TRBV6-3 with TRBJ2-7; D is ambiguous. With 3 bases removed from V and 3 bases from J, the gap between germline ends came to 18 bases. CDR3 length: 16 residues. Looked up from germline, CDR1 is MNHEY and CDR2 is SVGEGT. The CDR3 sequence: CASSYWLGQADYEQYF. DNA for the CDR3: TGTGCCAGCAGTTATTGGTTGGGCCAGGCCGACTACGAGCAGTACTTC.

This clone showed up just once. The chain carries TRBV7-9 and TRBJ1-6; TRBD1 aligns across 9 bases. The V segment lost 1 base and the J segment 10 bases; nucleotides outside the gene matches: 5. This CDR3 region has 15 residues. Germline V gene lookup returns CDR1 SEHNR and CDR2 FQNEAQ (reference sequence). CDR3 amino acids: CASSLGTGEASPLHF. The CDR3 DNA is TGTGCCAGCAGCTTAGGGACAGGGGAGGCATCACCCCTCCACTTT. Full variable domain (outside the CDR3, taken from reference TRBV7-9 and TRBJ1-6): DTGVSQNPRHKITKRGQNVTFRCDPISEHNRLYWYRQTLGQGPEFLTYFQNEAQLEKSRLLSDRFSAERPKGSFSTLEIQRTEQGDSAMYLCASSLGTGEASPLHFGNGTRLTVT.

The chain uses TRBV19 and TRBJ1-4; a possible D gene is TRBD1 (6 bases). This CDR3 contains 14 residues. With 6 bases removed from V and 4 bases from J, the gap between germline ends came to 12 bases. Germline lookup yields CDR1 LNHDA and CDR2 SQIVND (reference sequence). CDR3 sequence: CASSRTARNEKLFF. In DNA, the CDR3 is TGTGCCAGTAGCCGGACAGCCCGTAATGAAAAACTGTTTTTT.

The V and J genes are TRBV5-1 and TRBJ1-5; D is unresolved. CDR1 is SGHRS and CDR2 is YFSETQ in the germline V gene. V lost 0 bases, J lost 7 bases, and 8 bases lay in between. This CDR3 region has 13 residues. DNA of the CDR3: TGCGCCAGCAGCTTGGAGGGATCCCAGCCCCAGCATTTT. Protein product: CASSLEGSQPQHF.

The CDR3: CASSQGQTGNTIYF. The CDR3 region has the DNA TGCGCCAGCAGCCAAGGACAGACTGGAAACACCATATATTTT. V usage is TRBV4-1 and J usage is TRBJ1-3; D is perhaps TRBD1 (5 bases). The CDR3 covers 14 residues. Germline loops: CDR1 MGHRA, CDR2 YSYEKL. With 1 base removed from V and 2 bases from J, the gap between germline ends came to 6 bases.

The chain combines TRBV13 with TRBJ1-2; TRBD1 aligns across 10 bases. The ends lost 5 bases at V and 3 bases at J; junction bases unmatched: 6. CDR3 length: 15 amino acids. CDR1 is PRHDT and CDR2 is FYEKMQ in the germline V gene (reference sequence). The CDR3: CASSPPGQGHYGYTF. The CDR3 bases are TGTGCCAGCAGCCCACCGGGACAGGGGCACTATGGCTACACCTTC.

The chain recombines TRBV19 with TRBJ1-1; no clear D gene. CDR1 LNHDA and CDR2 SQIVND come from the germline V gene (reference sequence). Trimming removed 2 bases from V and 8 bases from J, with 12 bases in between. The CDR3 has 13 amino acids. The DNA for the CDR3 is TGTGCCAGTAGTATAACCAAGGGATTGGAAGCTTTCTTT. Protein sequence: CASSITKGLEAFF. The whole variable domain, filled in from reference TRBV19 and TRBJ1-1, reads DGGITQSPKYLFRKEGQNVTLSCEQNLNHDAMYWYRQDPGQGLRLIYYSQIVNDFQKGDIAEGYSVSREKKESFPLTVTSAQKNPTAFYLCASSITKGLEAFFGQGTRLTVV.

In DNA, the CDR3 is TGCGCCAGCAGCGCCGGGACAGGGACTCAGAACACTGAAGCTTTCTTT. Protein product: CASSAGTGTQNTEAFF. The chain couples TRBV5-1 to TRBJ1-1, with TRBD1 matching 9 bases. Germline CDR1 is SGHRS and CDR2 is YFSETQ. This CDR3 is 16 amino acids long. J gave up 1 base and V 4 bases, and 8 bases lay outside the gene matches.

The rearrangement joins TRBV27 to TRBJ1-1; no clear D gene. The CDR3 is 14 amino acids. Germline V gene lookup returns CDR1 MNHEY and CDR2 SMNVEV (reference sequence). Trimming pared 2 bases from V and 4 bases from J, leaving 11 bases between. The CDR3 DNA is TGTGCCAGCAGTTTAGACATGCGGGGCACTGAAGCTTTCTTT. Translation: CASSLDMRGTEAFF.

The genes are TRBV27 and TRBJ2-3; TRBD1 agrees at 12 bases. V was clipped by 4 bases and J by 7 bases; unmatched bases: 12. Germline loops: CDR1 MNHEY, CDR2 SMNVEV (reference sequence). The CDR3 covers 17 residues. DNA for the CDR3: TGTGCCAGCAGTTCGCCCCTCCGGGACAGGGGGCGAAATACGCAGTATTTT. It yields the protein CASSSPLRDRGRNTQYF.

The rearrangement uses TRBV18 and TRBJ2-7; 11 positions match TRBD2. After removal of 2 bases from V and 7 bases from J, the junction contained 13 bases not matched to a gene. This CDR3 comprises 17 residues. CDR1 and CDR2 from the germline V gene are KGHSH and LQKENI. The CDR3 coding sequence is TGTGCCAGCTCACCAACAGGGCTAGCGGGAGGATTGGGGGAGCAGTACTTC. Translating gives CASSPTGLAGGLGEQYF.

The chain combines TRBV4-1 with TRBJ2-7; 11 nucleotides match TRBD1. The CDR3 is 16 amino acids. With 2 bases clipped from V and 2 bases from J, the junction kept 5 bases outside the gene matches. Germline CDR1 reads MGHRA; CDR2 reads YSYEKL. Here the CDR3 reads CASSQTGTGGTYEQYF. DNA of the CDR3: TGCGCCAGCAGCCAAACCGGGACAGGGGGGACCTACGAGCAGTACTTC.

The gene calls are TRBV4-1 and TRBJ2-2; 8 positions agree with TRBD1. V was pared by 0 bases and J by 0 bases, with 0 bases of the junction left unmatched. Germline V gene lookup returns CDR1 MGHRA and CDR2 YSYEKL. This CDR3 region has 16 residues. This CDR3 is CASSQETGANTGELFF. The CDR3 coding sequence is TGCGCCAGCAGCCAAGAGACAGGGGCGAACACCGGGGAGCTGTTTTTT.

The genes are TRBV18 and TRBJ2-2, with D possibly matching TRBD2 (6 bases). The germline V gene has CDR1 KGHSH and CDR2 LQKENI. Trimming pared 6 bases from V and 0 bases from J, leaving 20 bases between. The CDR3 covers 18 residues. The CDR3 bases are TGTGCCAGCTCCCAAGGGCTGGCGGGAAACTCGAACACCGGGGAGCTGTTTTTT. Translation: CASSQGLAGNSNTGELFF.

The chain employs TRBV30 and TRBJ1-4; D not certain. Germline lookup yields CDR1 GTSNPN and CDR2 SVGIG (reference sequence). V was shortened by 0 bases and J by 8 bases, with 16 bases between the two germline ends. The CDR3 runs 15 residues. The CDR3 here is CAWSVEDSLGEKLFF. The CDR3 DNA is TGTGCCTGGAGTGTAGAGGACTCCTTAGGGGAAAAACTGTTTTTT.